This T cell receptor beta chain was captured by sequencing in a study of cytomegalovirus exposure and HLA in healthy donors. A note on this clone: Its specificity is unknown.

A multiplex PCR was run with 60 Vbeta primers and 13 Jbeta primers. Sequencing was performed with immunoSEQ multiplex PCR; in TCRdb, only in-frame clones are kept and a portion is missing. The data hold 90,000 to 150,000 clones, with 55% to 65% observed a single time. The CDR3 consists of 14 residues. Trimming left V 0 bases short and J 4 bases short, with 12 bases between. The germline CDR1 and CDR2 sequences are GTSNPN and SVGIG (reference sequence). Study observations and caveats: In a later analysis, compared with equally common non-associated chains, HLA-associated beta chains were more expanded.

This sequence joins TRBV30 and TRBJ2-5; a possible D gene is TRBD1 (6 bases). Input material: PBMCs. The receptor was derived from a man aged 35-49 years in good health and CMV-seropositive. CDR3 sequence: CAWSVFMTGETQYF. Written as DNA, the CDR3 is TGTGCCTGGAGTGTATTTATGACAGGAGAGACCCAGTACTTC.